This T cell receptor beta chain was retrieved from a study of lung T cells in sarcoidosis with Löfgren's syndrome. Many counts were recorded for this clonotype. TCRdb ran MiXCR on the reads and lists one entry per CDR3 protein. The repertoire holds approximately 20,000 distinct CDR3 sequences, with roughly 21% as singletons. The CDR3 consists of 14 residues. V lost 3 bases and J lost 6, with 12 bases in between. Looked up from germline, CDR1 is WSHSY and CDR2 is SAAADI. This chain joins TRBV10-2 and TRBJ1-5; D gene uncertain. Sequenced sample: CD4+ T cells from PBMCs. The sequence was collected from a human donor with sarcoidosis (Löfgren's syndrome or another form), or a control subject (not recorded which). CDR3 in DNA: TGCGCCAGCAGTGATCAGGCACGGGGTCAGCCCCAGCATTTT. Residues: CASSDQARGQPQHF.